This T cell receptor (beta chain) was retrieved from a study of blood T cell repertoires in COVID-19. V lost 2 bases to trimming and J lost 6 bases, with 10 bases between them. Germline CDR1 and CDR2: MDHEN and SYDVKM. The CDR3 runs 13 residues. Sequencing used immunoSEQ multiplex PCR; TCRdb keeps in-frame clones, though not all of them. This table has about 200,000 clones, 84% appearing once. This chain links TRBV28 with TRBJ2-5; no clear D gene. The source of this sequence is a human donor in a cohort sampled during active COVID-19. The specimen sequenced was peripheral blood. CDR3 loop: CASSLNYPKTQYF. The CDR3 DNA follows: TGTGCCAGCAGTTTAAACTATCCGAAGACCCAGTACTTC.